A selection of T cell receptor beta chains follows, all from one sample in a study of T cell repertoires in cytomegalovirus infection. These receptors have no identified antigens. In TCRdb, the reads were re-called with MiXCR into one record per CDR3 protein. The sample has 350,000 to 400,000 distinct CDR3 sequences; 34% are singletons. The sample here was cultured PBMCs, taken from culture after CMV antigen stimulation. Receptor source: a human donor in good health (CMV status not recorded). Some clones in this sample may be carry-over from other donors' samples. Both conserved end residues are part of each CDR3. A D gene is named only where the DNA matches it firmly. Clone size is stated in some rows and not others, as once, few, many or a class when expanded.

J gene: TRBJ2-7
V gene: TRBV24-1
D gene: NA
clone size: few
CDR3 length: 16
CDR3 protein: CATSDSLAGGMYEQYF
CDR3 DNA: TGTGCCACCAGTGATTCACTAGCCGGAGGTATGTACGAGCAGTACTTC

J gene: TRBJ2-3
V gene: TRBV15
D gene: TRBD1
clone size: few
CDR3 length: 14
CDR3 protein: CATSRRQGVDTQYF
CDR3 DNA: TGTGCCACCAGCAGAAGACAGGGGGTAGATACGCAGTATTTT

J gene: TRBJ1-4
V gene: TRBV29-1
D gene: NA
clone size: few
CDR3 length: 14
CDR3 protein: CSASRGTTNEKLFF
CDR3 DNA: TGCAGCGCCAGCCGGGGAACAACTAATGAAAAACTGTTTTTT

J gene: TRBJ2-3
V gene: TRBV2
D gene: TRBD2
clone size: NA
CDR3 length: 17
CDR3 protein: CASSETSGRFGTDTQYF
CDR3 DNA: TGTGCCAGCAGTGAGACTAGCGGGAGGTTCGGGACAGATACGCAGTATTTT

J gene: TRBJ1-1
V gene: TRBV27
D gene: NA
clone size: NA
CDR3 length: 13
CDR3 protein: CASMGGWDTEAFF
CDR3 DNA: TGTGCCAGTATGGGGGGTTGGGACACTGAAGCTTTCTTT

J gene: TRBJ1-2
V gene: TRBV27
D gene: NA
clone size: NA
CDR3 length: 13
CDR3 protein: CASRQNNNYGYTF
CDR3 DNA: TGTGCCAGCAGACAAAATAACAACTATGGCTACACCTTC

J gene: TRBJ2-6
V gene: TRBV12-3/TRBV12-4
D gene: NA
clone size: NA
CDR3 length: 17
CDR3 protein: CASSFLMTRAGANVLTF
CDR3 DNA: TGTGCCAGCAGTTTCCTGATGACCCGTGCTGGGGCCAACGTCCTGACTTTC

J gene: TRBJ2-1
V gene: TRBV6-6
D gene: TRBD2
clone size: NA
CDR3 length: 14
CDR3 protein: CASSTRGGGNEQFF
CDR3 DNA: TGTGCCAGCAGTACCCGGGGGGGTGGGAATGAGCAGTTCTTC

J gene: TRBJ1-4
V gene: TRBV12-3/TRBV12-4
D gene: NA
clone size: NA
CDR3 length: 14
CDR3 protein: CASSSGVQNEKLFF
CDR3 DNA: TGTGCCAGCAGTTCAGGGGTCCAGAATGAAAAACTGTTTTTT

J gene: TRBJ2-5
V gene: TRBV6-8
D gene: TRBD2
clone size: NA
CDR3 length: 15
CDR3 protein: CASSYGWEGGETQYF
CDR3 DNA: TGTGCCAGCAGTTACGGGTGGGAGGGCGGGGAGACCCAGTACTTC

J gene: TRBJ2-3
V gene: TRBV5-1
D gene: TRBD1
clone size: few
CDR3 length: 15
CDR3 protein: CASSPTGASTDTQYF
CDR3 DNA: TGCGCCAGCAGCCCTACAGGGGCCAGCACAGATACGCAGTATTTT

J gene: TRBJ2-1
V gene: TRBV7-2
D gene: NA
clone size: NA
CDR3 length: 11
CDR3 protein: CASSTLVEQFF
CDR3 DNA: TGTGCCAGCAGCACCCTAGTTGAGCAGTTCTTC

J gene: TRBJ2-5
V gene: TRBV7-2
D gene: TRBD2
clone size: NA
CDR3 length: 15
CDR3 protein: CASSYLAGIRETQYF
CDR3 DNA: TGTGCCAGCAGCTACCTAGCGGGTATTCGGGAGACCCAGTACTTC

J gene: TRBJ1-2
V gene: TRBV7-2
D gene: NA
clone size: many
CDR3 length: 12
CDR3 protein: CASSGQPYGYTF
CDR3 DNA: TGTGCCAGCAGCGGACAGCCCTATGGCTACACCTTC

J gene: TRBJ1-1
V gene: TRBV30
D gene: NA
clone size: NA
CDR3 length: 12
CDR3 protein: CAWEQANTEAFF
CDR3 DNA: TGTGCCTGGGAACAGGCAAACACTGAAGCTTTCTTT

J gene: TRBJ2-1
V gene: TRBV12-5
D gene: NA
clone size: NA
CDR3 length: 11
CDR3 protein: CASGFNNEQFF
CDR3 DNA: TGTGCTAGTGGTTTTAACAATGAGCAGTTCTTC

J gene: TRBJ1-4
V gene: TRBV28
D gene: NA
clone size: NA
CDR3 length: 14
CDR3 protein: CASSIRREGEKLFF
CDR3 DNA: TGTGCCAGCAGTATCAGGAGGGAGGGTGAAAAACTGTTTTTT

J gene: TRBJ2-3
V gene: TRBV7-8
D gene: NA
clone size: few
CDR3 length: 15
CDR3 protein: CASSLAPRSTDTQYF
CDR3 DNA: TGTGCCAGCAGCTTAGCGCCGCGGAGCACAGATACGCAGTATTTT

J gene: TRBJ2-1
V gene: TRBV20-1
D gene: TRBD2
clone size: NA
CDR3 length: 16
CDR3 protein: CSARGRAGGSYNEQFF
CDR3 DNA: TGCAGTGCTAGAGGTAGGGCGGGAGGTTCCTACAATGAGCAGTTCTTC

J gene: TRBJ2-4
V gene: TRBV7-9
D gene: NA
clone size: NA
CDR3 length: 13
CDR3 protein: CSLSGNAKNIQYF
CDR3 DNA: TGTTCCCTCTCTGGGAACGCCAAAAACATTCAGTACTTC

J gene: TRBJ1-5
V gene: TRBV7-8
D gene: TRBD1
clone size: many
CDR3 length: 15
CDR3 protein: CASSLETGSNQPQHF
CDR3 DNA: TGTGCCAGCAGCTTAGAGACAGGGAGCAATCAGCCCCAGCATTTT

J gene: TRBJ2-5
V gene: TRBV4-1
D gene: TRBD2
clone size: few
CDR3 length: 17
CDR3 protein: CASSQATGTRRQETQYF
CDR3 DNA: TGCGCCAGCAGCCAAGCAACCGGGACTAGACGGCAAGAGACCCAGTACTTC

J gene: TRBJ1-5
V gene: TRBV12-3/TRBV12-4
D gene: TRBD1
clone size: many
CDR3 length: 13
CDR3 protein: CASSDRGNQPQHF
CDR3 DNA: TGTGCCAGCAGTGACAGGGGCAATCAGCCCCAGCATTTT

J gene: TRBJ2-3
V gene: TRBV18
D gene: TRBD1
clone size: many
CDR3 length: 16
CDR3 protein: CASSPNRGRYTDTQYF
CDR3 DNA: TGTGCCAGCTCACCTAACAGGGGTCGTTACACAGATACGCAGTATTTT

J gene: TRBJ2-1
V gene: TRBV7-2
D gene: TRBD2
clone size: many
CDR3 length: 18
CDR3 protein: CASSLVGTASGKSNEQFF
CDR3 DNA: TGTGCCAGCAGCTTAGTGGGTACGGCTAGCGGGAAGTCTAATGAGCAGTTCTTC

J gene: TRBJ1-2
V gene: TRBV27
D gene: TRBD1
clone size: NA
CDR3 length: 13
CDR3 protein: CASAGGQGRGYTF
CDR3 DNA: TGTGCCAGCGCGGGGGGACAGGGAAGAGGCTACACCTTC

J gene: TRBJ1-5
V gene: TRBV28
D gene: NA
clone size: few
CDR3 length: 15
CDR3 protein: CASRKGPISNQPQHF
CDR3 DNA: TGTGCCAGCAGAAAGGGACCCATTAGCAATCAGCCCCAGCATTTT

J gene: TRBJ1-1
V gene: TRBV19
D gene: NA
clone size: few
CDR3 length: 14
CDR3 protein: CASLSESMNTEAFF
CDR3 DNA: TGTGCCAGTTTGTCGGAGAGCATGAACACTGAAGCTTTCTTT

J gene: TRBJ1-1
V gene: TRBV7-8
D gene: NA
clone size: many
CDR3 length: 13
CDR3 protein: CASSPRENTEAFF
CDR3 DNA: TGTGCCAGCAGCCCGCGGGAGAACACTGAAGCTTTCTTT

J gene: TRBJ1-5
V gene: TRBV19
D gene: TRBD1
clone size: NA
CDR3 length: 15
CDR3 protein: CASSIVRTGSQPQHF
CDR3 DNA: TGTGCCAGTAGTATAGTCCGGACAGGTTCCCAGCCCCAGCATTTT

J gene: TRBJ2-7
V gene: TRBV28
D gene: NA
clone size: NA
CDR3 length: 12
CDR3 protein: CASTGGSYEQYF
CDR3 DNA: TGTGCCAGCACCGGGGGATCCTACGAGCAGTACTTC